This T cell receptor (beta chain) was documented in a study of T cells in Graves' hyperthyroidism and ophthalmopathy (dated 2019 in TCRdb). Regarding the study in general: Peripheral blood samples were taken at initial diagnosis, before any treatment was given. To identify TCR V-J signatures that set the groups apart, the researchers used a discovery cohort of 95 to 100 patients, made up of 43 with Graves' ophthalmopathy and about 55 with stable Graves' hyperthyroidism. Prospective prediction of ophthalmopathy was tested in an independent validation cohort of 18 hyperthyroidism patients and 15 to 17 patients who later progressed to ophthalmopathy. The 100 or so discovery patients were randomly divided into training and test sets at a 7:3 ratio. In addition, the study compared T-cell repertoires in thyroid tissue and in blood from 6 or 7 Graves' hyperthyroidism patients. Following sampling, methimazole starting at 30 mg daily was given to hyperthyroidism patients, and high-dose intravenous methylprednisolone was given to ophthalmopathy patients. TCR Vbeta CDR3 sequencing of approximately 140 peripheral blood samples (over 40 ophthalmopathy, some 75 hyperthyroidism and approximately 17 progressor patients) is reported in the paper.

The TCR beta CDR3 regions were amplified from RNA transcripts. The first round of RT-PCR for the TCR CDR3 was performed with the HTBI primer set and the Qiagen OneStep RT-PCR kit. The libraries were constructed in a second round of multiplex PCR and then size-selected and purified. The libraries were sequenced on an Illumina HiSeq2000 using paired-end 100 bp reads. The paper's data handling went like this. SOAPnuke was used to process the raw data, removing reads that contained adapters or uncalled bases, had a mean Phred below 15, or lacked an exact match to the constant primer or identifier. High-quality paired reads were merged using COPE v1.2.5, and each unique nucleotide sequence was defined as a clonotype. MiTCR v1.1 was used to align the clonotypes against IMGT TRBV, TRBD and TRBJ reference segments. The analysis was restricted to V-J combinations with a frequency above 0.0001, which together covered just over 98% of the repertoires. The TCS score was defined as F50 (clonal expansion) divided by E x V (chaos), with BLOSUM62-based TCRdist calculated between CDR3 peptides within each V-J. Welch's t-statistics and random forest reduced roughly 500 V-J features to about 13, which were used in a naive Bayes classifier (R e1071). The public reads were reanalyzed by TCRdb: fastp trimming at Q25, MiXCR alignment, in-frame beta chains only. One record per CDR3 amino acid sequence lists the most common genes and DNA. TCRdb's processing, not the authors', yielded these V and J calls. The table for this sample lists under 400,000 distinct CDR3 sequences; 13% to 15% of them were counted only once. Clones ranked in the top ten supply about 21% of the sample.

CDR1 and CDR2 were assigned from the germline V gene (reference sequence) as LNHDA and SQIVND. The CDR3 has 14 amino acids, counting the end cysteine and phenylalanine. Only the CDR3 portion is preserved as DNA: 42 bases, with reading frame beginning at the first base. At the junction V is shortened by 8 bases and J by 0 bases, with 13 bases in between. This clonotype was seen a few times. Its binding antigen is unknown. No qualities accompany the bases; no much larger clone lies one base away. Overall study outcomes, separate from this receptor: In cross-validation, a model built on a 13 V-J signature told ophthalmopathy apart from stable hyperthyroidism with under 90% sensitivity and around 81% specificity, and in testing the same model reached 80%/75%. In validation, progression to ophthalmopathy was predicted by the model with 70.59% sensitivity and roughly 76% specificity, a median of 6.5 months before onset. Sample size was not statistically predetermined, and blinding of investigators to group allocation was not performed. Blood samples also contained most of the expanded thyroid clonotypes (frequency above 0.001), which suggests that blood repertoires may reflect thyroid immune responses.

In the ophthalmopathy patients, disease was moderately to severely active, with a Clinical Activity Score of 3 or more, a NOSPECS grade of 4 or more, and a duration of less than 3 months. Exclusion was applied to patients with uncontrolled infections, other autoimmune diseases, pregnancy or lactation. Diagnoses were established on the basis of clinical symptoms, serum thyroxine and TRAb, thyroid ultrasound, and orbital computed tomography. Ficoll-Paque density gradient centrifugation was used to isolate PBMCs from approximately 11 ml of fresh peripheral blood. Trizol reagent was used to extract total RNA, and RNA quality was then checked on an Agilent 2100 Bioanalyzer.

This clonotype was sampled from a woman aged 60-70 years with Graves' ophthalmopathy. The rearranged chain carries TRBV19 and TRBJ1-1; TRBD1 might be the D gene, on 6 matching bases. Sample: blood. The CDR3 loop reads CASGQNRMNTEAFF. The bases read TGTGCCAGTGGACAGAACAGAATGAACACTGAAGCTTTCTTT.